The present TCR beta chain was sequenced within a study of T cells in Graves' hyperthyroidism and ophthalmopathy. The CDR3 sequence is 13 residues long. CDR1 is KGHSH and CDR2 is LQKENI in the germline V gene. Trimming took off 6 bases at V and 5 bases at J, with 11 bases between the two ends. When ophthalmopathy did not progress within 18 months, Graves' hyperthyroidism was considered stable. Exclusion of patients followed from uncontrolled infection, other autoimmune disease, pregnancy or lactation. Study-wide results and caveats: Ophthalmopathy was separated from stable hyperthyroidism by a 13 V-J model. Also found in blood were most expanded thyroid clonotypes above 0.001.

This clonotype was recorded many times. Antigen unknown. From RNA transcripts, TCR beta CDR3 regions were amplified. During a first-round RT-PCR of the TCR CDR3, the HTBI primer set was used. TCRdb re-analysed the multiplex PCR reads in MiXCR, keeping a single row per CDR3 protein. The table lists 600,000 to 650,000 distinct CDR3 sequences, around 15% of them singletons, with 3% to 4.5% in the top ten. The chain has TRBV18 and TRBJ2-1; D is possibly TRBD1 (6 bases). Sequenced material: blood. This sequence was found in a woman aged 25 to 39 with Graves' hyperthyroidism. CDR3 in amino acids: CASSPGEDNEQFF. The CDR3, as DNA: TGTGCCAGCTCGCCAGGGGAAGACAATGAGCAGTTCTTC.